A selection of T cell receptor beta chains follows, all from one sample in a study of follicular helper T cells after annual influenza vaccination. Produced via immunoSEQ multiplex PCR; TCRdb's table is partial and in-frame only. The sample shows just over 8,500 clones, under 85% of them seen only once. The source was CXCR5+ CD38- circulating T follicular helper cells from blood, collected 7 days after influenza vaccination. The receptors here all came from an adult who received the influenza vaccine. The CDR3 runs from the conserved cysteine through the conserved F or W. The D gene is left open where the match is weak. A clone size is listed for some rows: how often the clone was seen (once, few, many), or a class if it is expanded.

j_call: TRBJ2-1; d_call: TRBD2; clone_size: -; v_call: TRBV7-2; cdr3_length: 17; cdr3_aa: CASSSSSIAGGANEQFF; cdr3_nt: TGTGCCAGCAGCTCGAGTAGTATAGCGGGAGGGGCCAATGAGCAGTTCTTC
j_call: TRBJ2-1; d_call: TRBD2; clone_size: once; v_call: TRBV10-3; cdr3_length: 15; cdr3_aa: CATKGAGVGIGEQFF; cdr3_nt: TGTGCCACCAAAGGAGCGGGAGTGGGGATAGGTGAGCAGTTCTTC
j_call: TRBJ2-3; d_call: -; clone_size: -; v_call: TRBV28; cdr3_length: 15; cdr3_aa: CASSLSGPTTDTQYF; cdr3_nt: TGTGCCAGCAGTCTATCGGGACCCACCACAGATACGCAGTATTTT
j_call: TRBJ1-5; d_call: TRBD1; clone_size: -; v_call: TRBV30; cdr3_length: 15; cdr3_aa: CAWSVPGQGDQPQHF; cdr3_nt: TGTGCCTGGAGTGTACCCGGACAGGGGGATCAGCCCCAGCATTTT
j_call: TRBJ2-6; d_call: -; clone_size: -; v_call: TRBV30; cdr3_length: 14; cdr3_aa: CAWKSGAGANVLTF; cdr3_nt: TGTGCCTGGAAGTCAGGGGCTGGGGCCAACGTCCTGACTTTC
j_call: TRBJ1-1; d_call: -; clone_size: -; v_call: TRBV6-9; cdr3_length: 14; cdr3_aa: CASSLQGLDTEAFF; cdr3_nt: TGTGCCAGCAGTTTGCAGGGATTGGACACTGAAGCTTTCTTT
j_call: TRBJ2-1; d_call: -; clone_size: -; v_call: TRBV27; cdr3_length: 15; cdr3_aa: CASSLGRIYGNEQFF; cdr3_nt: TGTGCCAGCAGTTTGGGCAGGATTTATGGGAATGAGCAGTTCTTC
j_call: TRBJ2-3; d_call: -; clone_size: -; v_call: TRBV4-3; cdr3_length: 13; cdr3_aa: CASSQDIPDTQYF; cdr3_nt: TGCGCCAGCAGCCAAGATATACCAGATACGCAGTATTTT
j_call: TRBJ2-7; d_call: -; clone_size: -; v_call: TRBV28; cdr3_length: 15; cdr3_aa: CASSFGGDRSAEQYF; cdr3_nt: TGTGCCAGCAGTTTCGGCGGGGACCGAAGCGCCGAGCAGTACTTC
j_call: TRBJ2-7; d_call: -; clone_size: -; v_call: TRBV6-1; cdr3_length: 11; cdr3_aa: CASRSSYEQYF; cdr3_nt: TGTGCCAGCAGGTCCTCCTACGAGCAGTACTTC
j_call: TRBJ2-5; d_call: -; clone_size: -; v_call: TRBV11-1; cdr3_length: 16; cdr3_aa: CATTRGAGSGQETQYF; cdr3_nt: TGTGCCACCACAAGGGGCGCGGGGAGTGGCCAAGAGACCCAGTACTTC
j_call: TRBJ2-7; d_call: TRBD2; clone_size: few; v_call: TRBV9; cdr3_length: 15; cdr3_aa: CASSVEAASGYEQYF; cdr3_nt: TGTGCCAGCAGCGTAGAAGCGGCTAGCGGCTACGAGCAGTACTTC
j_call: TRBJ1-3; d_call: -; clone_size: -; v_call: TRBV19; cdr3_length: 14; cdr3_aa: CASSTGSSGNTIYF; cdr3_nt: TGTGCCAGTAGTACTGGGTCCTCTGGAAACACCATATATTTT
j_call: TRBJ2-5; d_call: TRBD2; clone_size: -; v_call: TRBV18; cdr3_length: 14; cdr3_aa: CASSPGTSGETQYF; cdr3_nt: TGTGCCAGCTCACCAGGGACTAGCGGGGAGACCCAGTACTTC
j_call: TRBJ1-2; d_call: TRBD1; clone_size: few; v_call: TRBV4-2; cdr3_length: 14; cdr3_aa: CASSRPGQGYGYTF; cdr3_nt: TGTGCCAGCTCGCGACCGGGACAGGGATATGGCTACACCTTC
j_call: TRBJ2-7; d_call: -; clone_size: few; v_call: TRBV6-5; cdr3_length: 13; cdr3_aa: CASRRQGGYEQYF; cdr3_nt: TGTGCCAGCCGGAGACAGGGAGGATACGAGCAGTACTTC
j_call: TRBJ1-6; d_call: TRBD1; clone_size: once; v_call: TRBV27; cdr3_length: 14; cdr3_aa: CASRGQASTSPLHF; cdr3_nt: TGTGCCAGCAGGGGACAGGCCTCTACTTCACCCCTCCACTTT
j_call: TRBJ2-1; d_call: TRBD2; clone_size: -; v_call: TRBV28; cdr3_length: 13; cdr3_aa: CASGSGNFNEQFF; cdr3_nt: TGTGCCAGCGGTAGCGGGAACTTCAATGAGCAGTTCTTC
j_call: TRBJ1-5; d_call: -; clone_size: -; v_call: TRBV5-1; cdr3_length: 14; cdr3_aa: CASSLGWDNQPQHF; cdr3_nt: TGCGCCAGCAGCTTGGGTTGGGACAATCAGCCCCAGCATTTT
j_call: TRBJ2-2; d_call: TRBD2; clone_size: -; v_call: TRBV7-2; cdr3_length: 15; cdr3_aa: CASSSTSGRAGELFF; cdr3_nt: TGTGCCAGCAGCTCGACTAGCGGGAGGGCCGGGGAGCTGTTTTTT
j_call: TRBJ1-1; d_call: -; clone_size: -; v_call: TRBV28; cdr3_length: 15; cdr3_aa: CASSHDRFLATEAFF; cdr3_nt: TGTGCCAGCAGCCACGACAGGTTCCTAGCCACTGAAGCTTTCTTT
j_call: TRBJ2-7; d_call: TRBD1; clone_size: few; v_call: TRBV2; cdr3_length: 14; cdr3_aa: CASMRDRDSYEQYF; cdr3_nt: TGTGCCAGCATGAGGGACAGAGACTCATACGAGCAGTACTTC
j_call: TRBJ2-2; d_call: -; clone_size: -; v_call: TRBV29-1; cdr3_length: 13; cdr3_aa: CSVLGPNTGELFF; cdr3_nt: TGCAGCGTTCTCGGACCTAACACCGGGGAGCTGTTTTTT
j_call: TRBJ1-1; d_call: -; clone_size: -; v_call: TRBV6-6; cdr3_length: 15; cdr3_aa: CASSYSPGSNTEAFF; cdr3_nt: TGTGCCAGCAGTTACTCCCCGGGAAGTAACACTGAAGCTTTCTTT
j_call: TRBJ2-5; d_call: -; clone_size: -; v_call: TRBV5-1; cdr3_length: 13; cdr3_aa: CASSLAAGETQYF; cdr3_nt: TGCGCCAGCAGCTTGGCCGCGGGGGAGACCCAGTACTTC
j_call: TRBJ1-5; d_call: -; clone_size: -; v_call: TRBV7-2; cdr3_length: 14; cdr3_aa: CASSNQGGYQPQHF; cdr3_nt: TGTGCCAGCAGCAACCAAGGAGGATATCAGCCCCAGCATTTT
j_call: TRBJ1-2; d_call: -; clone_size: -; v_call: TRBV28; cdr3_length: 16; cdr3_aa: CASSRPGNEGPRGYTF; cdr3_nt: TGTGCCAGCAGCCGCCCGGGGAACGAGGGACCTCGGGGCTACACCTTC
j_call: TRBJ2-7; d_call: TRBD2; clone_size: -; v_call: TRBV4-3; cdr3_length: 16; cdr3_aa: CASSQASGGIYYEQYF; cdr3_nt: TGCGCCAGCAGCCAAGCTAGCGGGGGGATCTACTACGAGCAGTACTTC
j_call: TRBJ2-7; d_call: TRBD1; clone_size: -; v_call: TRBV29-1; cdr3_length: 13; cdr3_aa: CSVRQGVAYEQYF; cdr3_nt: TGCAGCGTTCGACAGGGGGTAGCCTACGAGCAGTACTTC
j_call: TRBJ2-1; d_call: -; clone_size: -; v_call: TRBV5-6; cdr3_length: 16; cdr3_aa: CASSLTQTVFYNEQFF; cdr3_nt: TGTGCCAGCAGCCTGACTCAGACAGTCTTCTACAATGAGCAGTTCTTC
j_call: TRBJ1-2; d_call: TRBD1; clone_size: -; v_call: TRBV7-9; cdr3_length: 15; cdr3_aa: CASSSSGTGGDGYTF; cdr3_nt: TGTGCCAGCAGCTCCTCCGGGACAGGGGGCGATGGCTACACCTTC
j_call: TRBJ1-6; d_call: -; clone_size: -; v_call: TRBV7-3; cdr3_length: 15; cdr3_aa: CASSLNGREGSPLHF; cdr3_nt: TGTGCCAGCAGCTTAAATGGCAGGGAGGGTTCACCCCTCCACTTT
j_call: TRBJ1-4; d_call: -; clone_size: -; v_call: TRBV11-1; cdr3_length: 13; cdr3_aa: CASSSGLQEKLFF; cdr3_nt: TGTGCCAGCAGCTCAGGGTTGCAAGAAAAACTGTTTTTT
j_call: TRBJ2-5; d_call: -; clone_size: once; v_call: TRBV7-9; cdr3_length: 18; cdr3_aa: CASSLAGTRAWAQETQYF; cdr3_nt: TGTGCCAGCAGCTTAGCGGGGACCCGTGCTTGGGCACAAGAGACCCAGTACTTC
j_call: TRBJ2-1; d_call: -; clone_size: once; v_call: TRBV30; cdr3_length: 16; cdr3_aa: CAWSVRAATGRDEQFF; cdr3_nt: TGTGCCTGGAGTGTACGTGCAGCGACAGGACGAGATGAGCAGTTCTTC
j_call: TRBJ2-7; d_call: TRBD1; clone_size: few; v_call: TRBV7-2; cdr3_length: 14; cdr3_aa: CASSQDRQDYEQYF; cdr3_nt: TGTGCCAGCAGCCAGGACAGGCAGGACTACGAGCAGTACTTC
j_call: TRBJ1-2; d_call: TRBD1; clone_size: -; v_call: TRBV6-5; cdr3_length: 15; cdr3_aa: CASSPGTATNYGYTF; cdr3_nt: TGTGCCAGCAGCCCCGGGACAGCTACTAACTATGGCTACACCTTC
j_call: TRBJ1-5; d_call: -; clone_size: few; v_call: TRBV19; cdr3_length: 13; cdr3_aa: CASSRQGWQPQHF; cdr3_nt: TGTGCCAGCTCTCGGCAGGGATGGCAGCCCCAGCATTTT
j_call: TRBJ2-3; d_call: TRBD1; clone_size: -; v_call: TRBV9; cdr3_length: 15; cdr3_aa: CASSAQGRRADTQYF; cdr3_nt: TGTGCCAGCAGCGCACAGGGGCGCCGAGCAGATACGCAGTATTTT
j_call: TRBJ1-2; d_call: -; clone_size: few; v_call: TRBV30; cdr3_length: 13; cdr3_aa: CAWSVGPFNGYTF; cdr3_nt: TGTGCCTGGAGTGTAGGCCCATTTAATGGCTACACCTTC
j_call: TRBJ2-2; d_call: -; clone_size: -; v_call: TRBV19; cdr3_length: 17; cdr3_aa: CASSRAAGRGNTGELFF; cdr3_nt: TGTGCCAGTAGTCGCGCGGCAGGGAGAGGAAACACCGGGGAGCTGTTTTTT
j_call: TRBJ2-5; d_call: -; clone_size: few; v_call: TRBV5-1; cdr3_length: 14; cdr3_aa: CASSLVPSQETQYF; cdr3_nt: TGCGCCAGCAGCTTAGTTCCCAGCCAAGAGACCCAGTACTTC
j_call: TRBJ2-2; d_call: -; clone_size: -; v_call: TRBV30; cdr3_length: 14; cdr3_aa: CAWSVIGNTGELFF; cdr3_nt: TGTGCCTGGAGTGTAATCGGTAACACCGGGGAGCTGTTTTTT
j_call: TRBJ2-7; d_call: TRBD1; clone_size: -; v_call: TRBV28; cdr3_length: 13; cdr3_aa: CASSSRTGYEQYF; cdr3_nt: TGTGCCAGCAGTTCCCGGACAGGGTACGAGCAGTACTTC
j_call: TRBJ1-1; d_call: -; clone_size: -; v_call: TRBV6-5; cdr3_length: 15; cdr3_aa: CASSSRGLANTEAFF; cdr3_nt: TGTGCCAGCAGTTCCAGGGGCCTGGCGAACACTGAAGCTTTCTTT
j_call: TRBJ1-1; d_call: -; clone_size: -; v_call: TRBV28; cdr3_length: 14; cdr3_aa: CASTLDGMNTEAFF; cdr3_nt: TGTGCCAGCACCCTCGACGGAATGAACACTGAAGCTTTCTTT